This T cell receptor (beta chain) was retrieved from a study of cytomegalovirus exposure and HLA in healthy donors. As concerns this clone: Its cognate antigen is unknown.

Likely unrecorded immune exposures existed in these nominally healthy donors. Trimming removed 1 base from V and 8 bases from J; junction bases left unmatched: 17. Germline assignment: CDR1 LGHNA and CDR2 YSLEER. The CDR3 is 18 residues long. The PCR employed 60 Vbeta primers together with 13 Jbeta primers. The assay was immunoSEQ multiplex PCR, and TCRdb's table has in-frame clones only and misses some. The profile shows about 120,000 clones, 60% to 85% of them singletons. Study conclusions and caveats: TCR beta sequences numbering 15,000 to 20,000 were associated with HLA alleles at 0.05 false discovery rate in a later analysis. It emerged from a later analysis that several of the most significant clusters appeared to be linked to common viral pathogens.

The genes are TRBV4-3 and TRBJ2-4; TRBD2 agrees at 7 bases. This TCR was sampled from a woman between 35 and 50 years old in good health and CMV-seropositive. The specimen sequenced was PBMCs. The CDR3, as DNA: TGCGCCAGCAGCCAAGTGCCTAGCGGCTCTACCCACTTGGACATTCAGTACTTC. This codes for CASSQVPSGSTHLDIQYF.